This T cell receptor beta chain was obtained from a study of T cell repertoires in cytomegalovirus infection. The wider study: In public TCR beta signatures, there were indications of both CMV infection and matching HLA type.

In regard to this clonotype: Its target is not known.

The V segment lost 4 bases and the J segment 2 bases; nucleotides outside the gene matches: 10. CDR1 and CDR2 from the germline V gene are SGHTS and YDEGEE. The CDR3 consists of 16 residues. MiXCR, applied by TCRdb to the reads, yields one record per CDR3 protein. The data hold more than 90,000 distinct CDR3 sequences, with 10% observed a single time. The sequence was collected from a human donor in good health (CMV status not recorded). Some clones in this sample may be carry-over from other donors' samples. The sequenced sample consisted of PBMCs, sequenced either directly or after in vitro stimulation (not recorded which). V gene TRBV5-8 combines with J gene TRBJ2-3, with 7 positions matching TRBD2. The CDR3 here is CASSKGSGQLTDTQYF. In nucleotides, the CDR3 is TGTGCCAGCAGCAAGGGTAGCGGGCAACTCACAGATACGCAGTATTTT.